A selection of T cell receptor beta chains follows, all from one sample in a study of cytomegalovirus exposure and HLA in healthy donors. Using immunoSEQ multiplex PCR, the repertoire was profiled, and TCRdb retains in-frame clones only, with some absent. The sample carries 150,000 to 200,000 clones, approximately 80% recorded once. Sequencing was carried out using PBMCs. The source is a woman under 40 in good health and CMV-seronegative. Each CDR3 is given with its conserved first and last residue. The order of the fields is clone size, V gene, D gene, J gene, CDR3 DNA, CDR3 protein. The D gene is left open where the match is weak. Clone sizes are given selectively: once, few, many, or a class where the clone is expanded.

>few|TRBV20-1|NA|TRBJ1-1
TGCAGTGGCCGTCGTGGGGGGGAGGCTTTCTTT
CSGRRGGEAFF
>few|TRBV18|NA|TRBJ2-7
TGTGCCAGCTCGCCCGGAGGGGGACTACAAGGAGAGCAGTACTTC
CASSPGGGLQGEQYF
>NA|TRBV4-1|TRBD2|TRBJ2-1
TGCGCCAGCAGCCTCACTAGCGTCTCCTACAATGAGCAGTTCTTC
CASSLTSVSYNEQFF
>once|TRBV2|NA|TRBJ2-5
TGTGCCAGCGGATGGACAGTCCAAGAGACCCAGTACTTC
CASGWTVQETQYF
>NA|TRBV4-3|NA|TRBJ2-3
TGCGCCAGCAGCCAAGAGCCACGGCGGGATACGCAGTATTTT
CASSQEPRRDTQYF
>NA|TRBV19|NA|TRBJ2-3
TGTGCCAGTAGTATGTGGGGCTCATCAGATACGCAGTATTTT
CASSMWGSSDTQYF
>NA|TRBV14|TRBD2|TRBJ2-5
TGTGCCAGCAGACTCGCGGGAGGACAGACCCAGTACTTC
CASRLAGGQTQYF
>few|TRBV6-5|NA|TRBJ2-7
TGTGCCAGCAGTTTGGACAGCTACGAGCAGTACTTC
CASSLDSYEQYF
>NA|TRBV7-2|NA|TRBJ2-1
TGTGCCAGCAGCCCTCAATCGCAGGGCGGTGGGCAGTTCTTC
CASSPQSQGGGQFF
>NA|TRBV7-9|TRBD2|TRBJ2-1
TGTGCCAGCAGCTTATCCCAGCGGGGGGGCGCGGATGAGCAGTTCTTC
CASSLSQRGGADEQFF
>few|TRBV19|NA|TRBJ2-7
TGTGCCAGTAGTTTCTGGGCAGCGGCAGGCGAGCAGTACTTC
CASSFWAAAGEQYF
>few|TRBV7-3|NA|TRBJ2-3
TGTGCCAGCAGCTCATACAGGGAAGATACGCAGTATTTT
CASSSYREDTQYF
>NA|TRBV7-9|TRBD1|TRBJ1-2
TGTGCCCTCATCCCAGCGGACAGGGGCTATGGCTACACCTTC
CALIPADRGYGYTF
>NA|TRBV2|TRBD2|TRBJ2-1
TGTGCCAGCGGGCGACTAGCGGGAGGGTACAATGAGCAGTTCTTC
CASGRLAGGYNEQFF
>NA|TRBV9|NA|TRBJ2-5
TGTGCCAGCAGCGCCCTTGAGGAGGAGACCCAGTACTTC
CASSALEEETQYF
>NA|TRBV5-4|TRBD1|TRBJ2-7
TGTGCCAGCAGCTGGACAGGGTCCGACGAGCAGTACTTC
CASSWTGSDEQYF
>few|TRBV6-1|TRBD1|TRBJ2-5
TGTGCCAGCCTTCGACAGGGGGGAGAGACCCAGTACTTC
CASLRQGGETQYF
>few|TRBV7-6|NA|TRBJ1-1
TGTGCCAGCAGCTTATCAATGTCAGGGGTTAGTGAAGCTTTCTTT
CASSLSMSGVSEAFF
>few|TRBV2|TRBD2|TRBJ2-2
TGTGCCAGCAGACTAGCGGTGAACACCGGGGAGCTGTTTTTT
CASRLAVNTGELFF